The 16 T cell receptor beta chains in this list originate from one sample, sequenced in a study of T cells after yellow fever vaccination. MiXCR, applied by TCRdb to the 5' RACE reads, yields one record per CDR3 protein. The top ten clones hold approximately 15% of a sample with 500,000 to 650,000 distinct CDR3 sequences, roughly an eighth of them seen once. The material was PBMCs, obtained on the day of the yellow fever booster vaccination. The receptor set was obtained from a young man who received the YFV17D yellow fever vaccine.

CDR3 sequence: CATGWTSGIREQFF. CDR3 in DNA: TGTGCCACCGGTTGGACTAGCGGGATCCGCGAGCAGTTCTTC. The chain employs TRBV25-1 and TRBJ2-1; 12 bases are shared with TRBD2. The V gene's germline CDR1 is MGHDK and CDR2 SYGVNS. The CDR3 runs 14 residues. Losses at the gene ends were 10 bases for V and 10 bases for J; bases not matched to a gene: 11.

The chain combines TRBV13 with TRBJ1-4, with D unresolved. Trimming took off 5 bases at V and 5 bases at J, with 6 bases between the two ends. This CDR3 is built from 12 residues. Germline CDR1 and CDR2: PRHDT and FYEKMQ (reference sequence). The CDR3 sequence is CASSDNNEKLFF. The CDR3 DNA reads TGTGCCAGCAGCGACAACAATGAAAAACTGTTTTTT.

This chain connects TRBV20-1 to TRBJ2-3; the D is unclear. There are 12 residues in the CDR3. Germline assignment: CDR1 DFQATT and CDR2 SNEGSKA (reference sequence). Trimming removed 3 bases from V and 6 bases from J, with 10 bases in between. The CDR3 is CSASRSVDTQYF. CDR3 sequence (DNA): TGCAGTGCTAGTAGAAGCGTCGATACGCAGTATTTT.

This clonotype was seen a handful of times. The CDR3 region is CACTGTTYEQYF. In DNA form, the CDR3 reads TGTGCCTGCACCGGGACAACTTACGAGCAGTACTTC. The chain combines TRBV30 with TRBJ2-7; possibly TRBD1 for D (6 bases). The CDR3 consists of 12 residues. Germline CDR1 is GTSNPN and CDR2 is SVGIG (reference sequence). V dropped 6 bases and J dropped 4 bases, with 13 bases sitting between them.

V is TRBV6-2 or TRBV6-3 and J is TRBJ2-6; D may be TRBD2 (6 bases). Trimming shortened V by 0 bases and J by 0 bases, and 18 bases separated the two germline ends. The CDR3 loop spans 20 amino acids. Germline V CDR1 and CDR2: MNHEY, SVGEGT. The CDR3 here is CASSYSILWSGASGANVLTF. DNA of the CDR3: TGTGCCAGCAGTTACTCGATTCTCTGGTCGGGAGCCTCTGGGGCCAACGTCCTGACTTTC.

The chain carries TRBV28 and TRBJ1-1, with D possibly being TRBD1 (6 bases). Trimming left V 2 bases short and J 7 bases short, with 8 bases between. The CDR3 runs to 12 residues. Germline CDR1 is MDHEN and CDR2 is SYDVKM. For the CDR3, the DNA is TGTGCCAGCAGTTTAGAGACAGGTGAAGCTTTCTTT. Amino acid sequence: CASSLETGEAFF.

V is TRBV5-1 and J is TRBJ2-2; D is ambiguous. V gave up 5 bases and J gave up 8 bases, with 13 bases separating them. Germline V gene data show CDR1 as SGHRS and CDR2 as YFSETQ. The CDR3 length is 13 residues. In nucleotides, the CDR3 is TGCGCCAGCAGGGTTGGAGAGATTGGGGAGCTGTTTTTT. Its translation: CASRVGEIGELFF.

This clonotype was counted a few times. V usage is TRBV18 and J usage is TRBJ1-4; D ambiguous. The CDR3 loop spans 13 amino acids. V was clipped by 2 bases and J by 4 bases, with 5 bases between them. Germline CDR1 reads KGHSH; CDR2 reads LQKENI. The CDR3 coding sequence is TGTGCCAGCTCACCAGTGGTTAATGAAAAACTGTTTTTT. Translation: CASSPVVNEKLFF.

This clonotype was seen a few times. The chain carries TRBV5-4 and TRBJ2-1; D remains ambiguous. Germline CDR1 and CDR2: SGHNT and YYREEE (reference sequence). The CDR3 runs 17 residues. Trimming pared 5 bases from V and 8 bases from J, leaving 26 bases between. The CDR3 is CASSGIGHIVGVDEQFF. The CDR3, as DNA: TGTGCCAGCAGTGGAATAGGGCATATCGTTGGAGTGGATGAGCAGTTCTTC.

The V gene is TRBV18, the J gene TRBJ2-2; D is possibly TRBD1 (6 bases). The germline gives CDR1 KGHSH, CDR2 LQKENI. V was cut by 2 bases and J by 5 bases, with 15 bases left in between. This CDR3 contains 16 residues. The CDR3 DNA reads TGTGCCAGCTCACCATGGCAGGGGCCGGGAACCGGGGAGCTGTTTTTT. It encodes CASSPWQGPGTGELFF.

This clonotype has a count of ten or more. The chain uses TRBV29-1 and TRBJ2-5, with D perhaps matching TRBD1 (7 bases). Trimming took off 3 bases at V and 2 bases at J, with 19 bases between the two ends. This CDR3 has 16 amino acids. Per the germline V gene, CDR1 is SQVTM and CDR2 is ANQGSEA. CDR3 loop: CSVEGRRGRGQETQYF. The CDR3 nucleotides are TGCAGCGTTGAGGGGAGGCGTGGCAGGGGGCAAGAGACCCAGTACTTC.

The gene calls are TRBV6-2 or TRBV6-3 and TRBJ1-5; unclear D gene. The V end was cut by 2 bases, the J end by 1 base, with 6 bases between. The CDR3 sequence is 14 residues long. CDR1 and CDR2 from the germline V gene are MNHEY and SVGEGT. The CDR3 DNA is TGTGCCAGCAGTTACATGGCAAGCAATCAGCCCCAGCATTTT. It yields the protein CASSYMASNQPQHF.

V and J are TRBV4-1 and TRBJ2-7, with TRBD1 matching 7 bases. The CDR3 covers 16 residues. Germline assignment: CDR1 MGHRA and CDR2 YSYEKL. J lost 2 bases, V lost 4 bases, and 11 bases had no gene match. In DNA, the CDR3 is TGCGCCAGCAGCCGCCAACCCACGGGACAGCCCTACGAGCAGTACTTC. This sequence encodes CASSRQPTGQPYEQYF.

This clonotype was observed a handful of times. CDR3 residues: CASSFEPGEYQETQYF. CDR3 nucleotide sequence: TGTGCCAGCAGCTTTGAGCCGGGGGAGTACCAAGAGACCCAGTACTTC. The chain links TRBV7-2 to TRBJ2-5; D possibly corresponds to TRBD2 (6 bases). The CDR3 spans 16 residues. The germline V and J ends were trimmed by 3 bases and 0 bases, with 14 bases remaining between them. The V gene's germline CDR1 is SGHTA and CDR2 FQGNSA.

This chain joins TRBV4-3 and TRBJ2-7; 7 nucleotides align to TRBD2. In germline, CDR1 is LGHNA, CDR2 YSLEER. The CDR3 is 16 residues long. The junction had 5 bases not matched to a gene; V was cut back by 0 bases and J by 0 bases. CDR3 protein: CASSQDQAGTSYEQYF. The CDR3 bases are TGCGCCAGCAGCCAAGATCAAGCGGGGACCTCCTACGAGCAGTACTTC.

The rearrangement joins TRBV5-1 to TRBJ1-6, with 8 bases aligning to TRBD1. Germline V gives CDR1 SGHRS, CDR2 YFSETQ. This CDR3 comprises 15 residues. V lost 4 bases and J lost 7; bases outside the gene matches: 7. CDR3 bases: TGCGCCAGCAGCCCACGGACAGGGTACAATTCACCCCTCCACTTT. Encoded protein: CASSPRTGYNSPLHF.